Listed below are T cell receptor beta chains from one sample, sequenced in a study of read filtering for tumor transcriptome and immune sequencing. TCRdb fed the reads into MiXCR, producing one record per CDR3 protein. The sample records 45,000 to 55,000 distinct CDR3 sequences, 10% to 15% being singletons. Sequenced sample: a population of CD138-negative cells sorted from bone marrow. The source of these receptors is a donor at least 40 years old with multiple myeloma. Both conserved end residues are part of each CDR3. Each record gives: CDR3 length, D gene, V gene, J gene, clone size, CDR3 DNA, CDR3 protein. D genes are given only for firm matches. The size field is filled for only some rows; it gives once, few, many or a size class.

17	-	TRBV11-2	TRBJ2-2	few	TGTGCCAGCGGCTCATACTACCGGGACCTAAACACCGGGGAGCTGTTTTTT	CASGSYYRDLNTGELFF
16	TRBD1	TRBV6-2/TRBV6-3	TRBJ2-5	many	TGTGCCAGCAGTTACTCGAGGGGGCGCCTCCAAGAGACCCAGTACTTC	CASSYSRGRLQETQYF
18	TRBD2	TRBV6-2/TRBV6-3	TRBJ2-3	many	TGTGCCAGCAAAACGATACGCATAGCGGGAGACGCTGTAGATACGCAGTATTTT	CASKTIRIAGDAVDTQYF
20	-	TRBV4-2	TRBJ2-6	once	TGTGCCAGCAGCCAGGATCCAAGTGCAGGGGAGGTTACTGGGGCCAACGTCCTGACTTTC	CASSQDPSAGEVTGANVLTF
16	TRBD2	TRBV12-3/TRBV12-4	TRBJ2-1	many	TGTGCCAGCAGACCCCGGGGGGGAAGCCCCTACAATGAGCAGTTCTTC	CASRPRGGSPYNEQFF
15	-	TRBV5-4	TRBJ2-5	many	TGTGCCAGCAGCCCCAGGACTCAGGGGGGTGAGACCCAGTACTTC	CASSPRTQGGETQYF
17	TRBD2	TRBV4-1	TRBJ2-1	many	TGCGCCAGCAGCCAAGGCCTGCTAGCGGACTCCTACAATGAGCAGTTCTTC	CASSQGLLADSYNEQFF
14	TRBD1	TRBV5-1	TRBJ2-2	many	TGCGCCAGCAGCTTGGTAACAGGGGCCGGGGAGCTGTTTTTT	CASSLVTGAGELFF
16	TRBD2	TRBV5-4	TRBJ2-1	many	TGTGCCAGCAGCTCCCGTTTAGCGGGAGGGATGGATGAGCAGTTCTTC	CASSSRLAGGMDEQFF
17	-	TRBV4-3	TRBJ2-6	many	TGCGCCAGCAGCCAAGCCAGGTTGGGCTCTGGGGCCAACGTCCTGACTTTC	CASSQARLGSGANVLTF
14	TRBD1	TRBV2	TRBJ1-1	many	TGTGCCAGCCTAAACAGGGGAGGAGACACTGAAGCTTTCTTT	CASLNRGGDTEAFF
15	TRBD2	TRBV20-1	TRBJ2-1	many	TGCAGTGCTCCTCAACTAGCGGGAGGGCCCTATGAGCAGTTCTTC	CSAPQLAGGPYEQFF
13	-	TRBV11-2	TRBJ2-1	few	TGTGCCAGCAGCTTAGGTCCGCAAAATGAGCAGTTCTTC	CASSLGPQNEQFF
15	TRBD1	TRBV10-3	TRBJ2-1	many	TGTGCCATCAGTGCCAGACAGGGGGCCTACAATGAGCAGTTCTTC	CAISARQGAYNEQFF
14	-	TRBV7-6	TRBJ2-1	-	TGTGCCAGCAGCTTACGTCTGGCTAACAATGAGCAGTCCTTC	CASSLRLANNEQSF
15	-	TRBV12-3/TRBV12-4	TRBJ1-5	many	TGTGCCAGCAGTCGAATGGGGAATAGCAATCAGCCCCAGCATTTT	CASSRMGNSNQPQHF
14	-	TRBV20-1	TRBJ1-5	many	TGCAGTGCTAGAGATCGGACCCTCAATCAGCCCCAGCATTTT	CSARDRTLNQPQHF
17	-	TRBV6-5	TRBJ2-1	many	TGTGCCAGCAGTCTTATCCCCCGGACCTTCTCCTACAATGAGCAGTTCTTC	CASSLIPRTFSYNEQFF
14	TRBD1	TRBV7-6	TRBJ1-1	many	TGTGCCAGCAGCAGACAGGGGTTGAACACTGAAGCTTTCTTT	CASSRQGLNTEAFF
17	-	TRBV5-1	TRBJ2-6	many	TGCGCCAGCAGCTTTCCTTCCGAGGGCTCTGGGGCCAACGTCCTGACTTTC	CASSFPSEGSGANVLTF
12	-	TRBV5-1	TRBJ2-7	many	TGCGCCAGCAGCTTTGAGTCCCGCGAGCAGTACTTC	CASSFESREQYF
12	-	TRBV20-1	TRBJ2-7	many	TGCAGTGCTAGTCAAGGGTCCTACGAGCAGTACTTC	CSASQGSYEQYF